The 18 T cell receptor beta chains below come from one sample, sequenced in a study of identical twins. MiXCR, run by TCRdb on the 5' RACE reads, gives a single entry per CDR3 protein. The table lists roughly 690,000 distinct CDR3 sequences, 21% of them singletons. The sample was also linked to a second study, of T cells expressing NK-cell markers.

Sequenced material: PBMCs. These receptors originate from a woman aged 18-30 years in good health.

Concerning this clonotype: Without the conserved terminal phenylalanine or tryptophan, this CDR3 likely stems from a read error. The gene calls are TRBV6-1 and TRBJ2-7, with 11 bases matching TRBD2. Germline CDR1 reads MNHNS; CDR2 reads SASEGT. The J segment lost 5 bases and the V segment lost 6 bases, leaving 6 bases of the junction unmatched. The CDR3 has 14 amino acids. The CDR3 sequence: CASSKLAGVNEQYS. The CDR3 DNA follows: TGTGCCAGCAGCAAACTAGCGGGGGTGAACGAGCAGTACTCC.

This clonotype was observed at least ten times. The chain recombines TRBV5-1 with TRBJ1-6; TRBD1 is a possible D gene (5 bases). The V gene's germline CDR1 is SGHRS and CDR2 YFSETQ. Deletions cut 0 bases from V and 7 bases from J, with 11 bases between. The CDR3 loop spans 15 amino acids. The CDR3 sequence: CASSLEGYGNSPLHF. The DNA for the CDR3 is TGCGCCAGCAGCTTGGAGGGGTATGGAAATTCACCCCTCCACTTT.

This chain links TRBV12-3 or TRBV12-4 with TRBJ1-5, with 7 nucleotides matching TRBD1. The J segment lost 11 bases and the V segment lost 8 bases, leaving 21 bases of the junction unmatched. This CDR3 comprises 16 residues. The CDR3 reads CASSPGGAGGQGAQHF. The CDR3 DNA sequence: TGTGCCAGCTCCCCGGGGGGGGCAGGGGGGCAAGGGGCCCAGCATTTT.

This chain links TRBV3-1 with TRBJ1-4; maybe TRBD1 (5 bases). There are 15 residues in the CDR3. The V end lost 1 base, the J end lost 10 bases, and 16 bases lay between the germline ends. The germline V gene encodes CDR1 LGHDT and CDR2 YNNKEL (reference sequence). In DNA form, the CDR3 reads TGTGCCAGCAGCCAAGGTCGAGCGGGGGGAGGAAAACTGTTTTTT. This sequence encodes CASSQGRAGGGKLFF.

This clonotype came up many times. This chain links TRBV6-5 with TRBJ2-3; 7 bases are shared with TRBD2. The J segment lost 5 bases and the V segment lost 2 bases, leaving 10 bases of the junction unmatched. The germline V gene has CDR1 MNHEY and CDR2 SVGAGI. This CDR3 comprises 16 residues. The CDR3, as DNA: TGTGCCAGCAGTTACGAGGTGGGAGGGCTCGGAGATACGCAGTATTTT. It specifies CASSYEVGGLGDTQYF.

The chain combines TRBV12-3 or TRBV12-4 with TRBJ2-1, with a tentative D call TRBD2 (7 bases). This CDR3 is built from 19 residues. Trimming removed 8 bases at V and 2 bases at J, with 28 bases between. The CDR3: CASSHSFPGARGPYNEQFF. The CDR3 DNA is TGTGCCAGCTCCCACTCGTTCCCTGGGGCGCGGGGGCCCTACAATGAGCAGTTCTTC.

The chain uses TRBV12-3 or TRBV12-4 and TRBJ2-7, with 8 bases aligning to TRBD1. This CDR3 has 16 amino acids. V lost 4 bases to trimming and J lost 3 bases; unmatched junction nucleotides: 11. The CDR3 DNA sequence: TGTGCCAGCAGTTCCACCCGGGACAGGACAAACTACGAGCAGTACTTC. Its translation is CASSSTRDRTNYEQYF.

The rearrangement joins TRBV2 to TRBJ2-2, with D perhaps matching TRBD1 or TRBD2 (5 bases each). V was clipped by 6 bases and J by 5 bases, with 16 bases between them. The germline gives CDR1 SNHLY, CDR2 FYNNEI. The CDR3 spans 15 residues. For the CDR3, the DNA is TGTGCCAGCAGATCGGTGAGGGGTTCGACCGGGGAGCTGTTTTTT. Translated, it gives CASRSVRGSTGELFF.

The chain joins TRBV25-1 to TRBJ2-7; D is possibly TRBD1 (6 bases). CDR1 is MGHDK, CDR2 SYGVNS, per germline. The CDR3 is made up of 12 amino acids. V lost 4 bases and J 7 bases, leaving 11 bases between the germline ends. The CDR3 loop is CASSVTGPEQYF. CDR3 coding DNA: TGTGCCAGCAGTGTTACAGGGCCGGAGCAGTACTTC.

The rearrangement joins TRBV20-1 to TRBJ1-2, with TRBD1 matching over 9 bases. The V gene's germline CDR1 is DFQATT and CDR2 SNEGSKA (reference sequence). After removal of 6 bases from V and 5 bases from J, the junction contained 7 bases not matched to a gene. CDR3 length: 13 residues. The CDR3 region has the DNA TGCAGTGCATCCGGGACAGGGAGTTATGGCTACACCTTC. It is translated as CSASGTGSYGYTF.

The chain uses TRBV20-1 and TRBJ1-4; no clear D. Germline values: CDR1 DFQATT, CDR2 SNEGSKA (reference sequence). Trimming took 0 bases from V and 8 from J, leaving 16 bases between them. The length of the CDR3 is 15 residues. CDR3 in DNA: TGCAGTGCTAGAGAAAGGGAAGGTGCAGGAGAAAAACTGTTTTTT. It codes for CSAREREGAGEKLFF.

This chain uses TRBV3-1 with TRBJ2-7; D unclear. Germline assignment: CDR1 LGHDT and CDR2 YNNKEL (reference sequence). This CDR3 has 11 amino acids. V lost 10 bases to trimming and J lost 2 bases, with 9 bases between them. The CDR3, as DNA: TGTGCCACAGCTAGTACCTACGAGCAGTACTTC. Residues: CATASTYEQYF.

The genes are TRBV5-4 and TRBJ2-6; TRBD2 aligns across 9 bases. The CDR3 covers 18 residues. Germline V gives CDR1 SGHNT, CDR2 YYREEE (reference sequence). V trimming: 3 bases; J trimming: 4 bases; junction bases outside the gene matches: 11. CDR3 sequence (DNA): TGTGCCAGCAGCTCCAAGCGGGGGGCCGTGTCCGGGGCCAACGTCCTGACTTTC. This sequence encodes CASSSKRGAVSGANVLTF. The whole variable domain, filled in from reference TRBV5-4 and TRBJ2-6, reads ETGVTQSPTHLIKTRGQQVTLRCSSQSGHNTVSWYQQALGQGPQFIFQYYREEENGRGNFPPRFSGLQFPNYSSELNVNALELDDSALYLCASSSKRGAVSGANVLTFGAGSRLTVL.

V gene TRBV4-3 combines with J gene TRBJ2-1; the D is unclear. The CDR3 consists of 17 residues. V was trimmed by 0 bases and J by 5 bases, leaving 17 bases between them. Germline-derived CDR1 and CDR2 are LGHNA and YSLEER. The CDR3 spells CASSQEAQVSPHNEQFF. Written as DNA, the CDR3 is TGCGCCAGCAGCCAAGAAGCCCAGGTTAGCCCCCACAATGAGCAGTTCTTC.

This chain links TRBV7-2 with TRBJ1-1; tentatively, D is TRBD1 (6 bases). CDR3 length: 13 amino acids. In germline, CDR1 is SGHTA, CDR2 FQGNSA. V lost 7 bases and J 4 bases, leaving 13 bases between the germline ends. The CDR3 is CASIHRAGTEAFF. The CDR3 bases are TGTGCCAGCATCCACAGGGCGGGCACTGAAGCTTTCTTT.

This clonotype has ten or more counts. The chain employs TRBV12-3 or TRBV12-4 and TRBJ1-4, with TRBD1 matching over 7 bases. Trimming at V came to 5 bases and at J to 4 bases, leaving 7 bases not matched to a gene. The length of the CDR3 is 15 residues. The CDR3 loop is CASSPMGQLNEKLFF. The CDR3 nucleotides read TGTGCCAGCAGTCCAATGGGACAGCTTAATGAAAAACTGTTTTTT.

The genes are TRBV7-9 and TRBJ1-1, with no clear D. The CDR3 contains 13 residues. Between the trimmed V and J ends, which lost 3 bases and 1 base, there was a span of 6 bases. In germline, CDR1 is SEHNR, CDR2 FQNEAQ (reference sequence). The chain's CDR3 is CASSFITNTEAFF. The CDR3 region has the DNA TGTGCCAGCAGCTTTATTACGAACACTGAAGCTTTCTTT.

This clonotype was seen repeatedly, ten times or more. The chain couples TRBV6-6 to TRBJ1-1; D uncertain. The V end was cut by 7 bases, the J end by 0 bases, with 9 bases between. The germline V gene has CDR1 MNHNY and CDR2 SVGAGI (reference sequence). This CDR3 is built from 13 residues. CDR3 loop: CASTRGLNTEAFF. In DNA, the CDR3 is TGTGCCAGCACTCGCGGCTTGAACACTGAAGCTTTCTTT.